This is a list of T cell receptor beta chains from one sample in a study of cytomegalovirus exposure and HLA in healthy donors. Only in-frame clones appear in the TCRdb table, and some are missing; sequencing was by immunoSEQ multiplex PCR. The table has 150,000 to 180,000 clones, approximately 80% seen once; the top ten hold 5.5% to 8.5%. Specimen: PBMCs. The receptors come from a woman in her forties or fifties in good health and CMV-seropositive. Each CDR3 is given with its conserved first and last residue. A D gene is named only where the DNA matches it firmly. The size entry is marked missing in some rows and otherwise reads once, few, many or a size class.

NA | TRBJ2-6 | TRBV5-8 | TRBD1 | TGTGCCAGCAGCTTGGTTGTGACAGGGGCTGGGGCCAACGTCCTGACTTTC | CASSLVVTGAGANVLTF
NA | TRBJ2-7 | TRBV4-3 | NA | TGCGCCAGCAGCCAAAGCGACCGACGCTCCTACGAGCAGTACTTC | CASSQSDRRSYEQYF
NA | TRBJ1-6 | TRBV2 | TRBD1 | TGTGCCAGCAGCCCGGGACAGTTAAATTCACCCCTCCACTTT | CASSPGQLNSPLHF
NA | TRBJ2-5 | TRBV30 | TRBD2 | TGTGCCTGGAGTGTAGGGGTGGGGGGGGGAGAGACCCAGTACTTC | CAWSVGVGGGETQYF
NA | TRBJ2-7 | TRBV5-1 | NA | TGCGCCAGCAGCTCTACTTACCGCAAATTGAGCTCCTACGAGCAGTACTTC | CASSSTYRKLSSYEQYF
NA | TRBJ2-4 | TRBV5-8 | NA | TGTGCCAGCAGCTTGGCTTACAGGGCCCTGGGCAAAAACATTCAGTACTTC | CASSLAYRALGKNIQYF
NA | TRBJ2-2 | TRBV11-2 | TRBD1 | TGTGCCAGCAGCCAAACGACAGGGAGCGCCGGGGAGCTGTTTTTT | CASSQTTGSAGELFF
few | TRBJ1-5 | TRBV2 | TRBD1 | TGTGCCAGCAGTCTGCAGGGGGTAAGCAATCAGCCCCAGCATTTT | CASSLQGVSNQPQHF
NA | TRBJ2-1 | TRBV19 | TRBD2 | TGTGCCAGTAGTAGGTTCGTAGCGGGGGACCCCAATGAGCAGTTCTTC | CASSRFVAGDPNEQFF
NA | TRBJ1-6 | TRBV7-9 | TRBD1 | TGTGCCAGCAGCCGACGGACAGGGAATTCACCCCTCCACTTT | CASSRRTGNSPLHF
NA | TRBJ2-2 | TRBV7-8 | NA | TGTGCCAGCGGTTGGCGGGGAGGTACCGGGGAGCTGTTTTTT | CASGWRGGTGELFF
NA | TRBJ2-1 | TRBV2 | NA | TGTGCCAGCATAGCGAAAGGGAATGAGCAGTTCTTC | CASIAKGNEQFF
few | TRBJ1-2 | TRBV18 | TRBD1 | TGTGCCAGCTCAGAATCCTCGACAGGGGTGAACTATGGCTACACCTTC | CASSESSTGVNYGYTF
NA | TRBJ2-1 | TRBV2 | NA | TGTGCCAGCAGGCCAAGTAGTGGCAATGAGCAGTTCTTC | CASRPSSGNEQFF
NA | TRBJ1-1 | TRBV7-9 | NA | TGTGCCAGCAGCTTAGCAGGGGTCGGCACTGAAGCTTTCTTT | CASSLAGVGTEAFF
NA | TRBJ2-2 | TRBV6-1 | TRBD2 | TGTGCCAGCAGCCTAAGCGGGGGGACCACCGGGGAGCTGTTTTTT | CASSLSGGTTGELFF
NA | TRBJ1-6 | TRBV10-2 | NA | TGCGCCAGCAGACAGGACGGAGGGAGTAATTCACCCCTCCACTTT | CASRQDGGSNSPLHF
few | TRBJ2-2 | TRBV27 | TRBD1 | TGTGCCAGCAGTTTAACCCGACAGGGGGCCAGCGGGGAGCTGTTTTTT | CASSLTRQGASGELFF
NA | TRBJ1-4 | TRBV19 | NA | TGTGCCAGTAGTAGCCCCCCCAGGGAGGGGGGATTGAGGGAAAAACTGTTTTTT | CASSSPPREGGLREKLFF
NA | TRBJ2-2 | TRBV27 | NA | TGTGCCAGCAGTTCTGGGGGCTCCCGGACCACCGGGGAGCTGTTTTTT | CASSSGGSRTTGELFF
NA | TRBJ2-2 | TRBV2 | NA | TGTGCCAGCAGCAAAAAACCGGGACTCTTTCCCGGGGAGCTGTTTTTT | CASSKKPGLFPGELFF
NA | TRBJ1-4 | TRBV15 | NA | TGTGCCACCAGCAGAGTCGGGAGACCAACTAATGAAAAACTGTTTTTT | CATSRVGRPTNEKLFF
NA | TRBJ2-7 | TRBV7-9 | NA | TGTTCCAGCAGCATCGGAACAGGAGGGCCGTACGAGCAGTACTTC | CSSSIGTGGPYEQYF
NA | TRBJ2-2 | TRBV5-5 | NA | TGTGCCAGCAGCTTTGCGGGCTGGGAGCTGTTTTTT | CASSFAGWELFF
NA | TRBJ2-1 | TRBV13 | TRBD2 | TGTGCCAGCAGTTCAAGGCGGGGGGTCGGCAATGAGCAGTTCTTC | CASSSRRGVGNEQFF
NA | TRBJ2-7 | TRBV4-1 | NA | TGCGCCAGCAGCCAAGACCCAGGGGCGTACGAGCAGTACTTC | CASSQDPGAYEQYF
once | TRBJ2-1 | TRBV7-9 | NA | TGTGCCAGCAGCACAAAGCAGGGAGGTGAGCAGTTCTTC | CASSTKQGGEQFF
NA | TRBJ2-3 | TRBV7-2 | TRBD2 | TGTGCCAGCAGCTTAGGTCTAAGCGGGGCTAGCACAGATACGCAGTATTTT | CASSLGLSGASTDTQYF
NA | TRBJ1-1 | TRBV2 | NA | TGTGCCAGCACGCTGGGGGCGAACACTGAAGCTTTCTTT | CASTLGANTEAFF
once | TRBJ2-7 | TRBV7-9 | TRBD2 | TGTGCCAGCAGCTTAGGAGGACTAGCGGGGGGGCTTCGGGACGAGCAGTACTTC | CASSLGGLAGGLRDEQYF
few | TRBJ2-7 | TRBV28 | NA | TGTGCCAGCAGCCGCTGGGCAATGGGGGGTAAACCCTACGAGCAGTACTTC | CASSRWAMGGKPYEQYF
NA | TRBJ1-2 | TRBV9 | NA | TGTGCCAGCAGCGTAGCCACAGGGAGGGATGGCTACACCTTC | CASSVATGRDGYTF
few | TRBJ2-1 | TRBV5-1 | TRBD2 | TGCGCCAGCAGCCGCGGGACTAGCGGGGACAATGAGCAGTTCTTC | CASSRGTSGDNEQFF
NA | TRBJ1-1 | TRBV5-1 | TRBD1 | TGCGCCAGCAGCTCGGGGGACAGATGGACTGAAGCTTTCTTT | CASSSGDRWTEAFF
NA | TRBJ2-1 | TRBV19 | TRBD2 | TGTGCCAGTAGTAGGACTAGCGGGGGGGCTCGGGATGAGCAGTTCTTC | CASSRTSGGARDEQFF
NA | TRBJ2-1 | TRBV7-3 | NA | TGTGCCAGCAGTTTTTCAGGGTTTGAGGATGAGCAGTTCTTC | CASSFSGFEDEQFF
NA | TRBJ2-7 | TRBV5-1 | NA | TGCGCCAGCAGCCAACAGGGATTCTACGAGCAGTACTTC | CASSQQGFYEQYF
NA | TRBJ1-1 | TRBV15 | TRBD1 | TGTGCCACCAGCAGGCCGACAGGGGAGGTCAGTGAAGCTTTCTTT | CATSRPTGEVSEAFF
NA | TRBJ2-7 | TRBV6-5 | NA | TGTGCCAGCAGATCACAGGGAGGGAGTGACGAGCAGTACTTC | CASRSQGGSDEQYF
NA | TRBJ1-2 | TRBV7-9 | NA | TGTGCCAGCAGCTTACCAGGATATGGCTACACCTTC | CASSLPGYGYTF
NA | TRBJ2-3 | TRBV9 | TRBD2 | TGTGCCAGCAGCCGGGACTACACAGATACGCAGTATTTT | CASSRDYTDTQYF
few | TRBJ2-4 | TRBV7-6 | TRBD2 | TGTGCCAGCAGCGTATTCCGGGACTACAGGAGAGCCAAAAACATTCAGTACTTC | CASSVFRDYRRAKNIQYF
NA | TRBJ2-7 | TRBV5-8 | NA | TGTGCCAGCAGCACCTACGAGCAGTACTTC | CASSTYEQYF
once | TRBJ2-6 | TRBV19 | NA | TGTGCCAGTAGTTCCGGGCCCCGGGGGACTGGGGCCAACGTCCTGACTTTC | CASSSGPRGTGANVLTF
few | TRBJ2-2 | TRBV5-1 | NA | TGCGCCAGCAGCGGGGGACTTCTCACAGGCACCGGGGAGCTGTTTTTT | CASSGGLLTGTGELFF
NA | TRBJ2-3 | TRBV29-1 | NA | TGCAGCGTCACCGAGGGATCCACAGATACGCAGTATTTT | CSVTEGSTDTQYF
NA | TRBJ2-2 | TRBV6-1 | TRBD2 | TGTGCCAGCAGACAGGGCGGGGGGGCTAACGGGGAGCTGTTTTTT | CASRQGGGANGELFF
NA | TRBJ2-3 | TRBV9 | NA | TGTGCCAGCAGCTCCTCGGGCACAGATACGCAGTATTTT | CASSSSGTDTQYF
few | TRBJ1-1 | TRBV30 | NA | TGTGCCTGGAAACATAACACTGAAGCTTTCTTT | CAWKHNTEAFF
NA | TRBJ2-1 | TRBV5-4 | TRBD2 | TGTGCCAGCAGCCCAGGACTAGCGGGGGACAATGAGCAGTTCTTC | CASSPGLAGDNEQFF
NA | TRBJ2-3 | TRBV6-6 | TRBD2 | TGTGCCAGCAGTCCCTACGGGACTAGCGGTGCAGATACGCAGTATTTT | CASSPYGTSGADTQYF
NA | TRBJ1-5 | TRBV2 | NA | TGTGCCAGCAGTGAAGCAAGGGGAACGAATCAGCCCCAGCATTTT | CASSEARGTNQPQHF
NA | TRBJ2-7 | TRBV27 | TRBD2 | TGTGCCAGCAGTTGGGGACTATCCTACGAGCAGTACTTC | CASSWGLSYEQYF
NA | TRBJ2-7 | TRBV5-6 | NA | TGTGCCAGCAGCTTGTCAGGGCTGGGATCCTACGAGCAGTACTTC | CASSLSGLGSYEQYF
NA | TRBJ2-2 | TRBV9 | NA | TGTGCCAGCAGCGTAGCCCCCGGGAGGGAGCTGTTTTTT | CASSVAPGRELFF
NA | TRBJ2-1 | TRBV30 | NA | TGTGCCTGGAGTGTACGGCAGGCCGAGCAGTTCTTC | CAWSVRQAEQFF
NA | TRBJ1-6 | TRBV11-2 | NA | TGTGCCAGCAGCTCAGGGAAGGGCTCCTATAATTCACCCCTCCACTTT | CASSSGKGSYNSPLHF
NA | TRBJ1-2 | TRBV7-9 | TRBD1 | TGTGCCAGCAGCTTAGGGGACAGGGGGCTCGGTGGCTACACCTTC | CASSLGDRGLGGYTF
NA | TRBJ2-5 | TRBV2 | NA | TGTGCCAGTACGTCAGACAGGGCGGGGGAGACCCAGTACTTC | CASTSDRAGETQYF